This TCR beta chain was documented in a study of blood T cell repertoires in COVID-19. Study at large: PBMCs, B-cell-depleted T cells, or T cells were the source of the cDNA or gDNA that made up the material.

The participants were between about 18 and 89 years old and came from about two dozen US areas. This CDR3 has 13 residues. The ends were cut back, 3 bases at V and 4 bases at J, with 9 bases in the middle. Germline CDR1 and CDR2: SGDLS and YYNGEE. This clone occurred a few times. Source study methods: It was from reference gene primer amplification that nucleated cell counts were estimated. The table came from immunoSEQ multiplex PCR; TCRdb's copy has only in-frame clones and leaves some out. The V and J calls and the clone size are those of that table, but D and trimming were determined from the DNA. The repertoire includes about 240,000 clones, around 87% of them detected once, and 2.5% to 3.5% sits in the top ten.

Sequenced material: PBMCs or T cells enriched from blood (not recorded which). This sequence joins TRBV9 and TRBJ2-3; D remains ambiguous. The receptor comes from a woman aged 40-49 years with acute COVID-19. The CDR3 loop is CASSGAFADTQYF. CDR3 nucleotides: TGTGCCAGCAGCGGCGCTTTTGCAGATACGCAGTATTTT.